This T cell receptor (beta chain) was obtained from a study of T cell responses to AZD1222 COVID-19 vaccine. Only in-frame clones appear in the TCRdb table, and some are missing; sequencing was by immunoSEQ multiplex PCR. The profile shows about 200,000 clones, approximately 93% of them singletons. This CDR3 has 11 residues. With 8 bases removed from V and 5 bases from J, the gap between germline ends came to 9 bases. The V gene's germline CDR1 is MNHEY and CDR2 SMNVEV (reference sequence). The sequence derives from an adult who received the AZD1222 COVID-19 vaccine. The chain joins TRBV27 to TRBJ1-2; tentative D call: TRBD1 (6 bases). The input for sequencing was peripheral blood, taken 28 days after the second AZD1222 dose. CDR3 sequence reads: CASGTTYGYTF. The CDR3 nucleotides are TGTGCCAGCGGGACAACATATGGCTACACCTTC.